Following are 16 T cell receptor beta chains from one sample sequenced in a study of blood T cells in healthy people across ages. Next came a second PCR, run for about 7 to 12 cycles, which used a sample-barcoded 5' primer along with a J-beta primer mix. TCRdb independently ran MiXCR on the 5' RACE reads; one entry per CDR3 protein. The sample lists fewer than 800,000 distinct CDR3 sequences, roughly 20% seen once, with roughly 3.6% in the top ten. Specimen: blood. Source of these receptors: a man aged 70 or older in good health.

About this clonotype itself: At one end, the junction sequence differs from germline, possibly due to a read error. The chain uses TRBV28 and TRBJ2-5, with D perhaps TRBD1 or TRBD2 (5 bases each). From germline, CDR1 is MDHEN and CDR2 SYDVKM. The CDR3 covers 14 residues. The CDR3 DNA sequence: TGTGCCAGCAGTTTTGGGGGAGAGTACAATGAGCAGCTCTTC. Its protein product is CASSFGGEYNEQLF.

In its sample, this clonotype was seen a few times. The chain couples TRBV20-1 to TRBJ2-5; 10 positions agree with TRBD2. Losses at the gene ends were 0 bases for V and 5 bases for J; bases not matched to a gene: 9. This CDR3 has 16 residues. Germline CDR1 and CDR2: DFQATT and SNEGSKA (reference sequence). This CDR3 is CSARDLLAGVLETQYF. CDR3 bases: TGCAGTGCTAGAGATCTGCTAGCGGGAGTTTTGGAGACCCAGTACTTC.

The chain joins TRBV11-1 to TRBJ2-1; 7 bases fit TRBD1. The last part of the DNA fits TRBJ2-7 better; the J call may be wrong. Germline V gene lookup returns CDR1 SGHAT and CDR2 FQDESV (reference sequence). The CDR3 has 14 residues. The CDR3 sequence is CASSHYNRGYEQYF. The CDR3 region has the DNA TGTGCCAGCAGCCATTACAACAGGGGCTACGAGCAGTACTTC.

V is TRBV6-5 and J is TRBJ1-2, with 9 bases that match TRBD1. Trimming cost V 2 bases and J 6 bases; bases outside gene matches: 16. Germline V gene sequence: CDR1 MNHEY, CDR2 SVGAGI. This CDR3 has 18 residues. The CDR3 DNA reads as TGTGCCAGCAGTTACGGAATACAACGGTATACAGGGGGCGATGGCTACACCTTC. This gives the protein CASSYGIQRYTGGDGYTF.

J is TRBJ2-2 and V is TRBV29-1; tentatively, D is TRBD2 (6 bases). Germline V gene sequence: CDR1 SQVTM, CDR2 ANQGSEA. V was cut by 3 bases and J by 4 bases, with 18 bases left in between. CDR3 length equals 16 residues. CDR3 amino acids: CSVDGGGIGATGELFF. The CDR3 DNA is TGCAGCGTTGATGGAGGAGGGATTGGCGCCACCGGGGAGCTGTTTTTT.

The chain recombines TRBV7-8 with TRBJ1-6; TRBD1 matches 7 bases. CDR1 is SGHVS, CDR2 FQNEAQ, per germline. This CDR3 has 14 residues. J gave up 9 bases and V 6 bases, and 8 bases lay outside the gene matches. The CDR3 nucleotides are TGTGCCAGCAGGGAACAGGGGAGTGCTTCACCCCTCCACTTT. Protein product: CASREQGSASPLHF.

This clonotype occurred a few times. The genes are TRBV5-1 and TRBJ1-2; 7 nucleotides line up with TRBD1. The CDR3 runs to 14 residues. V shed 4 bases and J 8 bases; nucleotides not matched to a gene: 11. Germline values: CDR1 SGHRS, CDR2 YFSETQ. CDR3 amino acids: CASSKDRVPSGYTF. The CDR3 nucleotides read TGCGCCAGCAGCAAAGACAGGGTGCCGTCCGGCTACACCTTC.

There are a few counts of this clonotype. This rearrangement joins TRBV9 to TRBJ2-1; D is possibly TRBD1 (6 bases). The DNA end favors TRBJ2-7, so the J call may be wrong. In germline, CDR1 is SGDLS, CDR2 YYNGEE. This CDR3 is built from 15 residues. The DNA of the CDR3 is TGTGCCAGCAGCGTAGCCCCAGGGGATCTTTACGAGCAGTACTTC. Encoded protein: CASSVAPGDLYEQYF.

This clonotype was detected a few times. The rearrangement links TRBV28 to TRBJ1-5, with D perhaps matching TRBD1 (5 bases). V was trimmed by 5 bases and J by 2 bases, leaving 13 bases between them. Per the germline V gene, CDR1 is MDHEN and CDR2 is SYDVKM. This CDR3 region has 15 residues. In nucleotides, the CDR3 is TGTGCCAGCAGTCCAGGGTCGATTGGCAATCAGCCCCAGCATTTT. This encodes CASSPGSIGNQPQHF.

The gene calls are TRBV6-5 and TRBJ2-7, with TRBD2 matching 9 bases. V trimming: 0 bases; J trimming: 6 bases; junction bases outside the gene matches: 24. This CDR3 is 21 amino acids long. Germline V gene data show CDR1 as MNHEY and CDR2 as SVGAGI. CDR3 nucleotides: TGTGCCAGCAGTTACTCGCGCCAGGGCGGTAGCGGGAGAGGATTGGTTGGCGAGCAGTACTTC. Translation gives CASSYSRQGGSGRGLVGEQYF.

The chain recombines TRBV9 with TRBJ1-2; D is uncertain. The CDR3 has 15 residues. V dropped 4 bases and J dropped 0 bases, with 13 bases sitting between them. CDR1 is SGDLS and CDR2 is YYNGEE in the germline V gene. CDR3: CASSSGELANYGYTF. CDR3 DNA: TGTGCCAGCAGCTCCGGGGAGTTAGCTAACTATGGCTACACCTTC.

The V gene is TRBV6-1, the J gene TRBJ2-7, with D maybe TRBD1 (6 bases). The V and J ends lost 8 bases and 3 bases respectively, with 20 bases between them. CDR1 is MNHNS and CDR2 is SASEGT in the germline V gene. This CDR3 spans 15 amino acids. CDR3 protein: CASGQDPRGGYEQYF. The CDR3, as DNA: TGTGCCAGCGGACAAGACCCTCGAGGGGGCTACGAGCAGTACTTC.

The sample holds a few counts of this clonotype. V usage is TRBV5-6 and J usage is TRBJ2-2, with TRBD1 as a possible D gene (6 bases). V lost 1 base and J lost 1, with 8 bases in between. Germline CDR1 reads SGHDT; CDR2 reads YYEEEE. This CDR3 has 15 residues. Here the CDR3 reads CASSLRGLNTGELFF. The CDR3, as DNA: TGTGCCAGCAGCTTGAGGGGGTTGAACACCGGGGAGCTGTTTTTT.

This rearrangement joins TRBV20-1 to TRBJ1-1; 9 bases align to TRBD1. Germline CDR1 DFQATT, CDR2 SNEGSKA (reference sequence). The junction had 6 bases not matched to a gene; V was cut back by 6 bases and J by 10 bases. CDR3 length: 11 amino acids. CDR3 amino acids: CSAEQGAGAFF. The CDR3 nucleotides are TGCAGTGCGGAACAGGGGGCCGGAGCTTTCTTT.

There are a few counts of this clonotype. The rearrangement links TRBV28 to TRBJ2-5, with D perhaps TRBD1 or TRBD2 (6 bases each). The CDR3 is made up of 14 amino acids. V lost 5 bases to trimming and J lost 7 bases, with 17 bases between them. The germline CDR1 and CDR2 sequences are MDHEN and SYDVKM. The CDR3 DNA sequence: TGTGCCAGCAGTCCCTTGGGGACGGGGGCGACCCAGTACTTC. This encodes CASSPLGTGATQYF.

The rearrangement uses TRBV7-9 and TRBJ1-1, with D tentatively TRBD1 (6 bases). This CDR3 comprises 15 residues. Germline-derived CDR1 and CDR2 are SEHNR and FQNEAQ (reference sequence). Trimming removed 4 bases at V and 6 bases at J, with 18 bases between. DNA for the CDR3: TGTGCCAGCAGCTCGGCCTTGGGGGGCCAGGCTGAAGCTTTCTTT. Translated, it gives CASSSALGGQAEAFF.